This T cell receptor beta chain was documented in a study of vaccination and CD4 T cells after COVID-19. The wider study: Spike peptides, overlapping and drawn from SARS-CoV-2, HCoV-NL63, HCoV-OC43 and HCoV-229E, were used to stimulate cells.

Treatment given: roughly nine-day PBMC culture with coronavirus spike peptide pools or control peptides (ViraFEST assay). This CDR3 spans 15 amino acids. Per germline, CDR1 SGHTA and CDR2 FQGTGA. V lost 2 bases to trimming and J lost 2 bases; unmatched junction nucleotides: 5. Scientists ran DNA taken from cultured CD4+ T cells through the Oncomine TCR Beta short-read assay for sequencing. One entry per CDR3 protein results from TCRdb running MiXCR on the PCR reads. The sample includes 13,000 to 15,000 distinct CDR3 sequences, roughly 60% seen only once; the top ten take approximately 14%. On this clonotype: Antigen specificity is unknown.

Material: CD4+ T cells from blood, cultured in vitro. The clonotype was recovered from a human donor who had recovered from COVID-19. V and J are TRBV7-3 and TRBJ2-7, with 8 bases fitting TRBD2. CDR3 sequence (DNA): TGTGCCAGCAGCTTATTAGCGGGACCTGCCTACGAGCAGTACTTC. Translated: CASSLLAGPAYEQYF.